The rows below give T cell receptor beta chains drawn from one sample of a study of T cells expressing NK-cell markers. TCRdb re-called the 5' RACE reads and gives one entry per CDR3 protein, without DNA. The sample features approximately 550,000 distinct CDR3 sequences, with approximately 3.6% in its top ten. Sequenced input: blood T cells: a sorted CD56 or NKG2C T cell subset, CD4+ or CD8+ T cells, or bulk PBMC T cells (not recorded which). These TCRs come from a man between 18 and 35 years old in good health. Each CDR3 is given with its conserved first and last residue.

TRBJ2-3	TRBV12-3/TRBV12-4	CASKGTPMETDTQYF
TRBJ1-6	TRBV12-3/TRBV12-4	CASSLRLNNSPLHF
TRBJ2-1	TRBV15	CATSPGDSQSYNEQFF
TRBJ1-2	TRBV7-9	CASSSQSDRARYGYTF
TRBJ1-5	TRBV29-1	CSVEDRVRDRGNQPQHF
TRBJ2-2	TRBV28	CASRDRRATGELFF
TRBJ1-3	TRBV20-1	CSARGGRGISGNTIYF
TRBJ1-2	TRBV5-6	CASSFRGENYGYTF
TRBJ2-1	TRBV27	CASSSGTGYYNEQFF
TRBJ2-4	TRBV19	CASSIEASGRWNIQYF
TRBJ2-1	TRBV7-9	CASSRSTQQFF
TRBJ1-1	TRBV9	CASSVGSLGLNTEAFF
TRBJ2-5	TRBV5-1	CASSPSPGQGQETQYF
TRBJ2-5	TRBV7-9	CASSLYGDRAGETQYF
TRBJ2-3	TRBV27	CASSFTRTDTQYF
TRBJ2-1	TRBV24-1	CATSDSYTSSYNEQFF
TRBJ2-1	TRBV14	CASSQDRGIGEQFF
TRBJ2-7	TRBV25-1	CASRSVWEQYF
TRBJ2-2	TRBV10-3	CATQTSGRPNTGELFF
TRBJ1-2	TRBV21-1	CASSKVGEGDRAYGYTF
TRBJ2-1	TRBV12-3/TRBV12-4	CASSLAQGIWGNEQFF
TRBJ2-5	TRBV28	CASSLGYREVETQYF
TRBJ2-1	TRBV4-1	CASSQPGLAGARWQFF
TRBJ1-3	TRBV12-3/TRBV12-4	CASSLWGGGAAGNTIYF
TRBJ2-2	TRBV3-1	CASSPTGQKGRELFF
TRBJ2-1	TRBV12-3/TRBV12-4	CASSGLAGSNEQFF
TRBJ1-1	TRBV6-1	CASSDTLRGTEAFF
TRBJ2-1	TRBV5-1	CASSSGQGDREQFF
TRBJ2-1	TRBV20-1	CSALIGRSYNEQFF
TRBJ1-2	TRBV20-1	CSARGGRLPIYGYTF
TRBJ1-5	TRBV12-3/TRBV12-4	CASSRRQGASSNQPQHF
TRBJ2-6	TRBV6-2/TRBV6-3	CASSYRQAGGSSGANVLTF
TRBJ2-2	TRBV7-8	CASSQERVSRELFF
TRBJ1-2	TRBV29-1	CSVEVYQPPRANYGYTF
TRBJ2-1	TRBV10-3	CAISEPLDRGPDNEQFF
TRBJ2-6	TRBV10-3	CAISPQGSGANVLTF
TRBJ2-7	TRBV7-9	CASSFSAGQGYEQYF
TRBJ2-1	TRBV11-2	CASTPGGQRQFF
TRBJ2-1	TRBV5-1	CASSYTSGSMSEQFF
TRBJ2-7	TRBV19	CASSRWDGPYEQYF
TRBJ1-5	TRBV25-1	CASIGPTNLSNQPQHF
TRBJ1-6	TRBV5-1	CASSLQSRGNSPLHF
TRBJ2-3	TRBV2	CASSEEGTVTDTQYF
TRBJ1-2	TRBV7-9	CASSPRNRGPNYGYTF
TRBJ2-3	TRBV28	CASSLRFTQYF
TRBJ2-5	TRBV6-5	CATVVGWLAAETQYF
TRBJ1-2	TRBV6-1	CASSGLGKNYGYTF
TRBJ2-7	TRBV4-3	CASSQESASDEQYF
TRBJ2-1	TRBV12-3/TRBV12-4	CASSLSASGYYNEQFF
TRBJ2-5	TRBV6-5	CASSYSNNPGRKTQYF
TRBJ1-1	TRBV12-3/TRBV12-4	CASSPRFSPNEAFF
TRBJ1-5	TRBV7-9	CASTPGERGNQPQHF
TRBJ2-1	TRBV7-9	CASSSPTIIHEQFF
TRBJ1-1	TRBV29-1	CSAGGGTEAFF
TRBJ1-1	TRBV5-1	CASSLEGGNTEAFF
TRBJ1-4	TRBV9	CASSVQIGTNEKLFF
TRBJ2-7	TRBV5-1	CASSLDGRTYEQYF
TRBJ2-5	TRBV5-1	CASSWSTGGRRETQYF
TRBJ2-5	TRBV18	CASSPNGQGGETQYF
TRBJ2-1	TRBV27	CASKRESVYNEQFF